The 5 T cell receptor beta chains below come from one sample, sequenced in a study of neoadjuvant anti-PD-1 for oral cavity cancer. The assay was immunoSEQ multiplex PCR, and TCRdb's table has in-frame clones only and misses some. The sample has tens of thousands of clones, around four fifths seen once. The specimen was PBMCs, collected before nivolumab (anti-PD-1) treatment. Receptors originate from a person aged 40 to 85 with oral cavity squamous cell carcinoma.

V and J are TRBV7-2 and TRBJ2-7; D is unclear. Trimming cost V 1 base and J 2 bases, with 9 bases left between them. There are 14 residues in the CDR3. Germline V gives CDR1 SGHTA, CDR2 FQGNSA. The CDR3 is CASSLGVATYEQYF. The CDR3 DNA follows: TGTGCCAGCAGCTTAGGAGTCGCTACCTACGAGCAGTACTTC.

V usage is TRBV2 and J usage is TRBJ2-7; 8 bases line up with TRBD1. V lost 7 bases to trimming and J lost 3 bases; unmatched junction nucleotides: 2. The CDR3 is 12 residues long. Germline V CDR1 and CDR2: SNHLY, FYNNEI. In DNA, the CDR3 is TGTGCCAGCAAGGGACAGGTCTACGAGCAGTACTTC. It codes for CASKGQVYEQYF.

The gene calls are TRBV5-1 and TRBJ2-7, with D perhaps matching TRBD2 (6 bases). V lost 4 bases and J 2 bases, leaving 13 bases between the germline ends. CDR1 and CDR2 (germline): SGHRS, YFSETQ. CDR3 size: 14 residues. DNA for the CDR3: TGCGCCAGCAGCGGGAGGACATCTACCTACGAGCAGTACTTC. Translated: CASSGRTSTYEQYF.

The CDR3 loop reads CASSLKVQVTNQPQHF. The CDR3 nucleotides are TGTGCCAGCAGTTTAAAGGTTCAGGTCACCAATCAGCCCCAGCATTTT. The chain joins TRBV28 to TRBJ1-5; D unresolved. Per germline, CDR1 MDHEN and CDR2 SYDVKM. This CDR3 contains 16 residues. Between the trimmed V and J ends, which lost 2 bases and 3 bases, there was a span of 14 bases.

The rearrangement joins TRBV6-5 to TRBJ2-1; no clear D gene. V was cut by 5 bases and J by 6 bases, with 5 bases left in between. Germline lookup yields CDR1 MNHEY and CDR2 SVGAGI. The length of the CDR3 is 11 residues. The CDR3 coding sequence is TGTGCCAGCAGTGCACCCAATGAGCAGTTCTTC. It translates to CASSAPNEQFF.